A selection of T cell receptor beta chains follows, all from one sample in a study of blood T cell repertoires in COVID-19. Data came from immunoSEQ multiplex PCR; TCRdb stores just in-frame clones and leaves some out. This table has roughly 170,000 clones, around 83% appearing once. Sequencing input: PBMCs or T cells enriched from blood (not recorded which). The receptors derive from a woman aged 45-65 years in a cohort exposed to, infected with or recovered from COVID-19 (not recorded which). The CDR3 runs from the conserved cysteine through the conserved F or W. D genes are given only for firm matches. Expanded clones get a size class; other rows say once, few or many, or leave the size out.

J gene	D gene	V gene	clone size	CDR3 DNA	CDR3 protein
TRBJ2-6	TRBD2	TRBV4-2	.	TGTGCCAGCAGGGTAAGCGGGGGCAACTCTGGGGCCAACGTCCTGACTTTC	CASRVSGGNSGANVLTF
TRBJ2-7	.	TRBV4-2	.	TGTGCCAGCAGCCTTCACTCGAGCAGGGACTACGAGCAGTACTTC	CASSLHSSRDYEQYF
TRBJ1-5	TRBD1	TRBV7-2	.	TGTGCCAGCAGCTTAGGGACAGGGTTTCAGCCCCAGCATTTT	CASSLGTGFQPQHF
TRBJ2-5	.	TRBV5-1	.	TGCGCCAGCAGCACGCAGGCTCAAGAGACCCAGTACTTC	CASSTQAQETQYF
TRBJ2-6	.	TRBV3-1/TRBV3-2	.	TGTGCCAGCAGCGCAGGGGTTTCTGGGGCCAACGTCCTGACTTTC	CASSAGVSGANVLTF
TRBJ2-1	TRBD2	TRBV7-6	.	TGTGCCAGCAGCTTAGGCCCAGCCAGCGGGGTATTCTTC	CASSLGPASGVFF
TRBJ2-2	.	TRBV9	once	TGTGCCAGCAGCGCCACGACAGCAAACACCGGGGAGCTGTTTTTT	CASSATTANTGELFF
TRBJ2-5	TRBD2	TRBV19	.	TGTGCCAGTGGGACTAGCGGGAGGGCGGAGACCCAGTACTTC	CASGTSGRAETQYF
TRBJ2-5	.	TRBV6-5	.	TGTGCCAGCAGTTACTCGGGCCAGATCCAAGAGACCCAGTACTTC	CASSYSGQIQETQYF
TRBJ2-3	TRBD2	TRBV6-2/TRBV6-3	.	TGTGCCAGCAGCCGCCGGACTAGCGGGGGCACAGATACGCAGTATTTT	CASSRRTSGGTDTQYF
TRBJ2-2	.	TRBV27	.	TGTGCCAGCAGTTTCTCTCAGATGAACACCGGGGAGCTGTTTTTT	CASSFSQMNTGELFF
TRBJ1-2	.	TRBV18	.	TGTGCCAGCTCACCGAACCTAGACCCCGTTGACTATGGCTACACCTTC	CASSPNLDPVDYGYTF
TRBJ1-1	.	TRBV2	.	TGTGCCAGCAGCCTAATTATTAAGAACACTGAAGCTTTCTTT	CASSLIIKNTEAFF
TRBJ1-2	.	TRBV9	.	TGTGCCAGCAGCGTAGGACAGCTCTATGGCTACACCTTC	CASSVGQLYGYTF
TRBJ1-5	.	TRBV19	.	TGTGCCAGTAGTATATATTTTAATAGCAATCAGCCCCAGCATTTT	CASSIYFNSNQPQHF
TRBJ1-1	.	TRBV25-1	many	TGTGCCAGCAGTGATGCTAGGACAGCGATTGAAGCTTTCTTT	CASSDARTAIEAFF
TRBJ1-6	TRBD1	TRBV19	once	TGTGCCAGTAGTATAGCTCACAGGGGGAACCGGAGGAATTCACCCCTCCACTTT	CASSIAHRGNRRNSPLHF
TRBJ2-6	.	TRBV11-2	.	TGTGCCAGCAGCTTCCAAGGGGCCAACGTCCTGACTTTC	CASSFQGANVLTF
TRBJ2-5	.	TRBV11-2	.	TGTGCCAGCAGCTTCGGAGAGACCCAGTACTTC	CASSFGETQYF
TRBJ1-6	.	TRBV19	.	TGTGCCACCCGGAGGGTAAAGGATAATTCACCCCTCCACTTT	CATRRVKDNSPLHF
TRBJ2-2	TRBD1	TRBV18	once	TGTGCCAGCTCACCAAAGACAGGGTTAGGCACCGGGGAGCTGTTTTTT	CASSPKTGLGTGELFF
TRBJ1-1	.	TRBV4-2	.	TGTGCCAGCAGCCCCCTGTCAGGGTTTTCGGACACTGAAGCTTTCTTT	CASSPLSGFSDTEAFF
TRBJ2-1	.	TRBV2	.	TGTGCCAGCAGTGAATGGTCGGTGGGAGGAACGTCCTACAATGAGCAGTTCTTC	CASSEWSVGGTSYNEQFF
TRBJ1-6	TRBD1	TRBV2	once	TGTGCCAGCAGCCCAAAAGGGGGCGGTAATTCACCCCTCCACTTT	CASSPKGGGNSPLHF
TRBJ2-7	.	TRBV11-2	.	TGTGCCAGCAGCCCCCAGGGGATTACAACCTACGAGCAGTACTTC	CASSPQGITTYEQYF
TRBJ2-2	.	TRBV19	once	TGTGCCAGTAGTATTAGGGGACTGTTACGGACCGGGGAGCTGTTTTTT	CASSIRGLLRTGELFF
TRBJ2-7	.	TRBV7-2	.	TGTGCCAGCAGCTTAGGGGCCAAGTACGAGCAGTACTTC	CASSLGAKYEQYF
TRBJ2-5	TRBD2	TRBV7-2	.	TGTGCCAGCAGCTTAATGCGGGAGAACCAGTACTTC	CASSLMRENQYF
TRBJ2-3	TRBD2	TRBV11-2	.	TGTGCCAGCAGCGAGCGGGGAGATACGCAGTATTTT	CASSERGDTQYF
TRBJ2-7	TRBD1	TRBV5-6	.	TGTGCCAGCAGCCGTATTGACAGGGCCCTAGACGAGCAGTACTTC	CASSRIDRALDEQYF
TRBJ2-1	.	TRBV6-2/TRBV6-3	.	TGTGCCAGCAGCCCTTTAAACAATGAGCAGTTCTTC	CASSPLNNEQFF
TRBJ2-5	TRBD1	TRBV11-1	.	TGTGCCAGCAGCTTATGGCAGGGGGAAGAGACCCAGTACTTC	CASSLWQGEETQYF
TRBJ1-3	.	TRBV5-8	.	TGTGCCAGCAGCTTGCGGGGGGGCTCTGGAAACACCATATATTTT	CASSLRGGSGNTIYF
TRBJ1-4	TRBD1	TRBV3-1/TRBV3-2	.	TGTGCCAGCAGTGACACAGGGGTAGGGGAAGCTGAAAAACTGTTTTTT	CASSDTGVGEAEKLFF
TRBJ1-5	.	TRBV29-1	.	TGCAGCGTGACCGGGGGAGACGGCAATCAGCCCCAGCATTTT	CSVTGGDGNQPQHF
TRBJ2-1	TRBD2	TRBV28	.	TGTGCCAGCTTCACTGTAGCGGGAGCTCTTCCCTTTGAGCAGTTCTTC	CASFTVAGALPFEQFF
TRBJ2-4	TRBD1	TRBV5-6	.	TGTGCCAGCAGCCCACCGGGACAGGGGGTTAAAAACATTCAGTACTTC	CASSPPGQGVKNIQYF
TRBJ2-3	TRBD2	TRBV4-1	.	TGCGCCAGCAGCCAAGATAGGCTAGCGGGGGGCACGTGGACAGATACGCAGTATTTT	CASSQDRLAGGTWTDTQYF
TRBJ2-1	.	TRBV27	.	TGTGCCAGCTCGGTGGGAGCCTACAATGAGCAGTTCTTC	CASSVGAYNEQFF
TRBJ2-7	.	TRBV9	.	TGTGCCAGCAGCGTGTCAGGGGGGAGCTCCTACGAGCAGTACTTC	CASSVSGGSSYEQYF
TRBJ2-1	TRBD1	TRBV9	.	TGTGCCAGCAGCGTGGCGGACAGGGGGTGGGGGACCTACAATGAGCAGTTCTTC	CASSVADRGWGTYNEQFF
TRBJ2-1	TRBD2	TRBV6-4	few	TGTGCCAGCAGTGACTCAGCGGGGTCCTACAATGAGCAGTTCTTC	CASSDSAGSYNEQFF
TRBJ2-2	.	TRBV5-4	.	TGTGCCAGCAGCTACCACAGGGATTTGGAGCTGTTTTTT	CASSYHRDLELFF
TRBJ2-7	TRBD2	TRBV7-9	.	TGTGCCAGCAGCTCAACGGTGGGCGGGAGGAACATCTACGAGCAGTACTTC	CASSSTVGGRNIYEQYF
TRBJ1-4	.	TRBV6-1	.	TGTGCCAGCAGTGAAGTAATAGTTCGAACTAATGAAAAACTGTTTTTT	CASSEVIVRTNEKLFF
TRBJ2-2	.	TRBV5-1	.	TGCGCCAGCAAGAAGACAGAACTCACCGGGGAGCTGTTTTTT	CASKKTELTGELFF
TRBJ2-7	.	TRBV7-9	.	TGTGCCAGCAGCTTAGATCTCCTGGGGCCGAACCAACACTACGAGCAGTACTTC	CASSLDLLGPNQHYEQYF
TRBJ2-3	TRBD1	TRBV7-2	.	TGTGCCAGCAGCATACACAGGGGTGAGGGACAGTATTTT	CASSIHRGEGQYF
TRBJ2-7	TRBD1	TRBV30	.	TGTGCCTGGAGCGCCGGGACAGGGAACTACGAGCAGTACTTC	CAWSAGTGNYEQYF
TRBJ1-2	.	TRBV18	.	TGTGCCAGCTCATCCTCGGACTTTAACTATGGCTACACCTTC	CASSSSDFNYGYTF
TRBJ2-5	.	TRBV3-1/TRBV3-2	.	TGTGCCAGCAGCCTGGACAGACAAGAGACCCAGTACTTC	CASSLDRQETQYF
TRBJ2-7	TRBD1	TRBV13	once	TGTGCCAGCAGCTTCCGCCGGGACAGGGGATACGAGCAGTACTTC	CASSFRRDRGYEQYF
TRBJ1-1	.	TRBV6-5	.	TGTGCCAGCAAATTTATAGCGCGGGAAGACACTGAAGCTTTCTTT	CASKFIAREDTEAFF
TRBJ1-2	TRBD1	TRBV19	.	TGTGCCAGCCGAGAAGTCCGGGACAGGGGCTATGGCTACACCTTC	CASREVRDRGYGYTF
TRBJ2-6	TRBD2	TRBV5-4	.	TGTGCCAGCAGCTTGGTTCTAGCGGGAGCTGGGGCCAACGTCCTGACTTTC	CASSLVLAGAGANVLTF
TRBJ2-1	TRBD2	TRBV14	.	TGTGCCAGCAGCCGGGGTAGCGGGGATTACAATGAGCAGTTCTTC	CASSRGSGDYNEQFF
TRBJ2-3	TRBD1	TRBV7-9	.	TGTGCCAGCAGCACAATGGGACAGGGAATAGGTGGAGATACGCAGTATTTT	CASSTMGQGIGGDTQYF